What follows is one T cell receptor beta chain and its context. Its antigen is still unknown. Base qualities are not at hand, and no much larger clone is one base apart. As encoded in the germline V gene (reference sequence), CDR1 is SGHNT while CDR2 is YYREEE. CDR3 length: 12 amino acids, cysteine to phenylalanine. Only CDR3 DNA remains: 36 bases, in frame from the first base. V and J are truncated by 4 bases and 10 bases respectively, leaving an intervening sequence of 12 bases. The source of the sample is a study of cytomegalovirus exposure and HLA in healthy donors (dated by TCRdb to 2016 to 2017). With respect to the entire study: According to an earlier analysis of 587 of the donors, about 190 million T cells yielded 100 million or so unique TCR beta sequences and about 300 Gb of sequence data. Several DR-DQ haplotypes were treated as single units for association and clustering because of strong linkage in the cohort. In the later analysis, no new phenotypic data were used to find candidate immune exposures; instead, reliance was placed on TCR beta sequences and their occurrence across donors. Donor age, sex, ethnicity and CMV serostatus were collected together with the repertoire data. The T cell repertoires of roughly 660 subjects were profiled by immunosequencing and related to cytomegalovirus serostatus. Of the roughly 400 genotyped donors, approximately 83% fell in the genetic ancestry cluster associated with self-reported Caucasian donors. Typing coverage varied by locus: about 620-630 donors for A, B, C, DRB1 and DQB1; more than 500 for DQA1; some 610 for DPA1; approximately 490 for DPB1. Class I and class II HLA loci were covered by the typing at four-digit resolution. The study aimed to test whether cataloging public T cell receptors could reveal signatures of past pathogen exposure. A later genetic analysis took genome-wide SNP genotypes for about 55% of the 666 donors and used that subset as a discovery cohort. A separate validation cohort of 100 to 150 different subjects was used in addition to the approximately 640-subject first cohort. Every repertoire in the discovery cohort had been generated on one and the same sequencing platform. An earlier analysis of a few hundred of the donors applied high-throughput TCR beta sequencing to assess whether each TCR beta V gene segment acted as functional or pseudogenic. On average, roughly 240,000 unique TCR beta nucleotide sequences were sequenced per donor among about 400 genotyped donors of the cohort, with around 19% of those sequences being non-productive. Roughly 310 gigabases of sequencing data and around 87 million unique TCR sequences were included in an early release covering roughly 600 HLA-typed donors. A later analysis re-analyzed previously published TCR beta repertoires from several hundred donors and added high-resolution HLA genotyping to study TCR occurrence patterns. High-throughput TCR immunosequencing, statistical association of individual TCRs with disease status, and machine learning were combined to predict cytomegalovirus infection status. Summary of the overall study and its limitations: In both the original and validation cohorts, the classifier was reported to diagnose cytomegalovirus status with high specificity and sensitivity. Strong co-occurrence of HLA alleles, especially DR and DQ, made assigning TCR associations to individual alleles difficult. Because counts were too low, 15 or so rarely observed V segments, including chromosome 9 orphons, were excluded from the earlier analysis of several hundred of the donors. In vitro tests confirmed that a few of the cytomegalovirus-associated TCR beta chains recognize cytomegalovirus antigens. The study listed 150 to 200 TCR beta chains as associated with cytomegalovirus. Correlated functional status among segregating V segments might reflect linkage disequilibrium, but an unknown experimental factor could not be ruled out. A later analysis found that most CMV-associated TCR beta chains appeared HLA-restricted, with HLA associations seemingly driven largely by CMV exposure. A later analysis found that TCR association rates varied across HLA loci, with DRB1 alleles showing the most associated TCRs and HLA-C alleles the fewest. CMV serostatus was the only immune exposure information available for the cohort. It was suggested by the authors that the approach could potentially be generalized to other disease states and immunological phenotypes. Only TCR beta chains were sequenced in this cohort, and the absence of alpha or paired-chain data limited detectable features. A cluster of highly shared sequence variants was judged likely to be a technical artifact of the sequencing pipeline. While some public TCRs were present in many individuals, most TCR sequences turned up only very rarely across donors. Broadly in line with IMGT annotations, most TCR beta V segments showed up in productive rearrangements about 87% or about 30% of the time in an earlier analysis of around 600 of the donors. HLA typing was unavailable for some donors at each locus, so association tests used only the typed subset. In a later analysis, HLA-associated TCR beta chains showed more clonal expansion and lower generation probabilities than non-associated chains that were equally common. Roughly uniform sequencing depth across donors was assumed in presence/absence analyses, although this assumption may not hold. A later genetic analysis associated a missense DCLRE1C variant with V-gene and J-gene trimming of TCR beta chains, and an independent cohort replicated the association. A further reported finding was that TCR beta sequences accurately predicted the HLA-A and HLA-B alleles for most subjects in the first cohort. In a later analysis, some 17,000 TCR beta sequences were associated with specific HLA alleles at a false discovery rate of 0.05. In a later genetic analysis, fewer N-insertions in productive TCRs were reported among donors in an Asian-associated ancestry cluster than the 666-donor mean. The 87-base-pair reads could not distinguish some IMGT-functional V segments, including TRBV6-2 and TRBV6-3, so those segments were excluded. According to a later analysis, parvovirus B19, influenza, CMV and Epstein-Barr virus appeared linked to several top co-occurrence clusters.

Library preparation used the immunoSEQ multiplex PCR assay. A mixture of 60 forward primers for TCR Vbeta segments and 13 reverse primers for TCR Jbeta segments was used in the multiplex PCR. Amplification of the CDR3 region of rearranged TCR beta genes was performed with a multiplex PCR assay on genomic DNA. The Illumina HiSeq System was used to sequence the amplified TCR beta libraries as 87-base-pair reads. On the study's bioinformatics: A later analysis counted approximately 84 million unique TCR beta chains across the roughly 700 repertoires, and some 12 million of these chains were shared by at least two donors. Raw reads were error-corrected and collapsed into unique sequences with a nearest-neighbor algorithm that merged closely related sequences to remove PCR and sequencing errors. To assign V, D and J gene segments, CDR3 sequences were aligned to IMGT reference sequences. For a sequence to be retained, at least a six-nucleotide match to both a V gene segment and a J gene segment was required. Rearrangements were classified as productive when the CDR3 lacked stop codons and remained in frame with V and J, and all other rearrangements were classified as non-productive. Following IMGT convention, CDR3 was defined as the stretch from the second conserved V-encoded cysteine up to the conserved J-encoded phenylalanine. In an earlier analysis of more than 550 of the donors, sequences lacking an unambiguous match to a single V gene segment were excluded. In an earlier analysis of about 590 of the donors, a V segment was called functional when productive rearrangements were above 56.7%, and segregating when the standard deviation between donors exceeded 5%. A statistical classification framework was built to diagnose cytomegalovirus status from the catalog of TCR beta chain sequences. V and J gene assignment, in a later analysis, came from comparing TCR nucleotide sequences with IMGT/GENE-DB human TR gene sequences. A later analysis assigned CDR3 sequences and most-parsimonious VDJ recombination scenarios with the TCRdist pipeline. In a later analysis, each TCR beta chain was defined by its CDR3 amino acid sequence together with its V-gene family, and reads lacking a unique V-gene family were excluded. As a way to deal with suspected cross-contamination and a sequencing artifact, a later analysis dropped 450 to 600 nucleotide sequences that were highly shared and had low generation probability. A later analysis calculated a clonal expansion index for each public chain from normalized within-repertoire ranks of inferred template counts. A later analysis computed generation probabilities with a VDJ recombination model fitted to out-of-frame rearrangements, and checked the results against IGoR. Hypergeometric tests were used in a later analysis to score TCR-TCR, TCR-HLA and TCR-CMV co-occurrence, with a repertoire-size bias correction applied to the TCR pairs. False discovery rates were estimated in a later analysis by permuting HLA or CMV assignments 20 times. A later analysis grouped co-occurring TCRs with DBSCAN, adding TCRdist sequence similarity when clustering within HLA-allele-positive subsets. For co-occurrence clustering, repertoires with fewer than 30,000 or more than 120,000 public chains were excluded, along with about five repertoires with anomalous nucleotide sharing. The table comes from immuneACCESS by way of TCRdb, which keeps in-frame sequences with V and J called. Part of the clones is missing from these tables; in studies checked, under half for an unresolved V gene and the rest for unknown reasons. V, J and clone size reflect that table, while D and trimming were determined from the DNA. The sample table records 95,000 to 130,000 clones; roughly three quarters of these occur just once. Of the sample, 1.5% to 2% is held by the ten largest clones.

The cohort consisted of fewer than 700 healthy bone marrow donors. All cohort members were sampled while nominally healthy, although unrecorded immune exposures were likely present. The donor tested CMV seronegative and was one of the 352 seronegative cohort members. Each donor provided a peripheral blood sample, and peripheral blood mononuclear cells were used for TCR beta sequencing. The Qiagen DNeasy Blood Extraction Kit was used to extract genomic DNA from the blood cell samples. The source is a woman in her late teens or twenties in good health and CMV-seronegative. Sample: PBMCs. This sequence uses TRBV5-4 and TRBJ2-1; TRBD1 might be the D gene, on 5 matching bases. In nucleotide form, the sequence is TGTGCCAGCAGCCCCCAGGGTGGCGAGCAGTTCTTC. It specifies CASSPQGGEQFF.